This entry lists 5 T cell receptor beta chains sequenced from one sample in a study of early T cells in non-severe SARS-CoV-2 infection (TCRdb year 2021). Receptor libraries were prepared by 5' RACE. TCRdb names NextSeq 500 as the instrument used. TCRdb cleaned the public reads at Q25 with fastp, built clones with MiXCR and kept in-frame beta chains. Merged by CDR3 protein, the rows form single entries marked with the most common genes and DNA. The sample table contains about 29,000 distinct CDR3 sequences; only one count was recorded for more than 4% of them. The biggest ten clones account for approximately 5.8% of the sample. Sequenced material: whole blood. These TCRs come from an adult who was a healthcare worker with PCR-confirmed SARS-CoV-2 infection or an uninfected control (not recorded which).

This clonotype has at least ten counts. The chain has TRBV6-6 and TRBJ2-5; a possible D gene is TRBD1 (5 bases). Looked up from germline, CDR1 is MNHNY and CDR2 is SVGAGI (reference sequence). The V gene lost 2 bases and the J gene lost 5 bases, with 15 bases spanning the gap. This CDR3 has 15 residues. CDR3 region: CASSYDSNPGETQYF. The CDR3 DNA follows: TGTGCCAGCAGTTACGACAGCAACCCGGGCGAGACCCAGTACTTC.

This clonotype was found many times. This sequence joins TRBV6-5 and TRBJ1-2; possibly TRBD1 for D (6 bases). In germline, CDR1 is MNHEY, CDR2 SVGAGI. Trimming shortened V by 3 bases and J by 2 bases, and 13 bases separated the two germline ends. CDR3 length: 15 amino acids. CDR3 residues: CASSYGPGHNYGYTF. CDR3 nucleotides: TGTGCCAGCAGTTATGGACCGGGACACAACTATGGCTACACCTTC.

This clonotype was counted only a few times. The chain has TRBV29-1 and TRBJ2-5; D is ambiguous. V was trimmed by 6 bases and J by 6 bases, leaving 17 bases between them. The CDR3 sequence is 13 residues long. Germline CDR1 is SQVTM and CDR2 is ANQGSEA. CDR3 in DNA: TGCAGCGTCTCCCGGGCGGCCGGGCAGACCCAGTACTTC. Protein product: CSVSRAAGQTQYF. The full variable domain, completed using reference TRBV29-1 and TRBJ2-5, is SAVISQKPSRDICQRGTSLTIQCQVDSQVTMMFWYRQQPGQSLTLIATANQGSEATYESGFVIDKFPISRPNLTFSTLTVSNMSPEDSSIYLCSVSRAAGQTQYFGPGTRLLVL.

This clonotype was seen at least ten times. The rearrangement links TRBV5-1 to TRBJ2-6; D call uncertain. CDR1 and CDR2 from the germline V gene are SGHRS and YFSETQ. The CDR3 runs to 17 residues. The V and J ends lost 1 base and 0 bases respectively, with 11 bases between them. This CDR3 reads CASSLYSRVSGANVLTF. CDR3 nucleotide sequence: TGCGCCAGCAGCTTGTACTCCCGGGTCTCTGGGGCCAACGTCCTGACTTTC.

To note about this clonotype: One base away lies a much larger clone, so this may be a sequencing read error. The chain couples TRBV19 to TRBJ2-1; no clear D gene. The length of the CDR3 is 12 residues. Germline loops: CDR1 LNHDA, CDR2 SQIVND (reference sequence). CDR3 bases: TGTGCCAGTAGAATCCCCTACTATGAGCAGTTCTTC. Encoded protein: CASRIPYYEQFF.